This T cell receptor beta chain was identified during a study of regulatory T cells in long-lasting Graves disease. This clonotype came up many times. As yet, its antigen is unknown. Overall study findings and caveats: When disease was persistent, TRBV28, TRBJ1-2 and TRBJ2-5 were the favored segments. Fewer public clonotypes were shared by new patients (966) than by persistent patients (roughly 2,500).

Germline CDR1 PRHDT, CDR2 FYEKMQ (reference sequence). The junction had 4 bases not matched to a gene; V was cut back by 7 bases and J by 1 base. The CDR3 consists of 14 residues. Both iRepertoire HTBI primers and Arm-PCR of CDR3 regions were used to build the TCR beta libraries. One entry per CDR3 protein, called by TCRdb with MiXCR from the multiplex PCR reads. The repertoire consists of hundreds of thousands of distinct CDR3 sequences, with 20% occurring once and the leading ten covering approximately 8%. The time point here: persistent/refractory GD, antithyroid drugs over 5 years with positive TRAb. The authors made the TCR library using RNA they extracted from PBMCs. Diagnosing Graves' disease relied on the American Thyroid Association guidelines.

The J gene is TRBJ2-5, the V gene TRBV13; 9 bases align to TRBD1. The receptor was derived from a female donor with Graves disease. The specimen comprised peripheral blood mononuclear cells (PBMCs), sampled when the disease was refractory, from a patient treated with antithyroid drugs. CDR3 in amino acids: CASNTGGSQETQYF. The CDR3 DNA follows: TGTGCCAGCAACACAGGGGGCTCCCAAGAGACCCAGTACTTC.